This passage covers 23 T cell receptor beta chains from one sample sequenced in a study of T cells expressing NK-cell markers. Using the 5' RACE reads, TCRdb records one entry per CDR3 protein without DNA. This sample's table reports 550,000 or so distinct CDR3 sequences. The sample was blood T cells: a sorted CD56 or NKG2C T cell subset, CD4+ or CD8+ T cells, or bulk PBMC T cells (not recorded which). The receptors shown here come from a young man in good health.

The chain has TRBV4-2 and TRBJ2-3; the D call of TRBD2 rests on TCRdb alone, since no DNA is present to check it. Germline CDR1 reads LGHNA; CDR2 reads YNFKEQ. CDR3 length equals 18 residues. This CDR3 reads CASSQGGLAGKSTDTQYF.

The V and J genes are TRBV9 and TRBJ2-5; TCRdb's D gene call, TRBD1, goes unchecked for lack of DNA. The CDR3 consists of 19 residues. Germline CDR1 and CDR2: SGDLS and YYNGEE. This CDR3 reads CASSDSRDRGRWGQETQYF.

The chain recombines TRBV27 with TRBJ2-6; TCRdb designates TRBD1, a call that cannot be tested without DNA. Germline V gene data show CDR1 as MNHEY and CDR2 as SMNVEV (reference sequence). CDR3 length: 15 residues. CDR3 sequence reads: CASSAWGSGANVLTF. Combining the CDR3 with reference TRBV27 and TRBJ2-6 gives the whole variable domain EAQVTQNPRYLITVTGKKLTVTCSQNMNHEYMSWYRQDPGLGLRQIYYSMNVEVTDKGDVPEGYKVSRKEKRNFPLILESPSPNQTSLYFCASSAWGSGANVLTFGAGSRLTVL.

The rearrangement joins TRBV10-1 to TRBJ2-3; TCRdb proposes TRBD2, but this gene call is untestable without DNA. Germline CDR1 WNHNN, CDR2 SYGVQD (reference sequence). The CDR3 extends over 15 amino acids. CDR3 sequence reads: CASSEAAGGLDTQYF.

The chain carries TRBV24-1 and TRBJ2-1; TCRdb designates TRBD2, a call that cannot be tested without DNA. Germline V gene sequence: CDR1 KGHDR, CDR2 SFDVKD. The CDR3 has 18 residues. The CDR3 region is CATSDSVVPGASYNEQFF.

The chain links TRBV7-3 to TRBJ2-1; absent DNA, TCRdb's TRBD1 call cannot be checked. The CDR3 contains 13 residues. Looked up from germline, CDR1 is SGHTA and CDR2 is FQGTGA. Here the CDR3 reads CASSFSADRDLFF.

The chain links TRBV19 to TRBJ2-7; TCRdb calls TRBD2, which cannot be checked without DNA. Looked up from germline, CDR1 is LNHDA and CDR2 is SQIVND (reference sequence). CDR3 length equals 13 residues. The chain's CDR3 is CASSSLQGGEQYF. The entire variable domain, with the rest obtained from reference TRBV19 and TRBJ2-7, is as follows: DGGITQSPKYLFRKEGQNVTLSCEQNLNHDAMYWYRQDPGQGLRLIYYSQIVNDFQKGDIAEGYSVSREKKESFPLTVTSAQKNPTAFYLCASSSLQGGEQYFGPGTRLTVT.

The chain combines TRBV6-2 or TRBV6-3 with TRBJ1-2. The CDR3 consists of 11 residues. Germline CDR1 and CDR2: MNHEY and SVGEGT. The CDR3 sequence: CASSYGNGYTF.

The J gene is TRBJ1-3, the V gene TRBV7-6. This CDR3 has 15 residues. Germline V lookup: CDR1 SGHVS, CDR2 FNYEAQ. The CDR3 spells CASSLARTVGNTIYF.

This rearrangement joins TRBV24-1 to TRBJ2-1; TCRdb's D call, TRBD1, is unchecked because there is no DNA. The germline V gene has CDR1 KGHDR and CDR2 SFDVKD. This CDR3 has 15 residues. CDR3 loop: CATSVGQGTNNEQFF.

The chain is built from TRBV14 and TRBJ2-5; TCRdb's assignment of TRBD2 cannot be checked, as there is no DNA. The germline CDR1 and CDR2 sequences are SGHDN and FVKESK. The CDR3 is 16 amino acids. Here the CDR3 reads CASSMRLAGGQETQYF.

This chain uses TRBV7-8 with TRBJ2-5; TCRdb picks TRBD1, but there is no DNA to check that call. Germline CDR1 is SGHVS and CDR2 is FQNEAQ. The CDR3 covers 15 residues. CDR3: CASRPDRVVQETQYF. Complete variable domain (other parts from reference TRBV7-8 and TRBJ2-5): GAGVSQSPRYKVAKRGQDVALRCDPISGHVSLFWYQQALGQGPEFLTYFQNEAQLDKSGLPSDRFFAERPEGSVSTLKIQRTQQEDSAVYLCASRPDRVVQETQYFGPGTRLLVL.

V and J are TRBV29-1 and TRBJ2-7; checking the TCRdb D call of TRBD1 is not possible without DNA. Germline CDR1 is SQVTM and CDR2 is ANQGSEA. The CDR3 totals 15 residues. This chain's CDR3 is CSASAPRAPSYEQYF.

V is TRBV29-1 and J is TRBJ1-2. Germline V gene data show CDR1 as SQVTM and CDR2 as ANQGSEA. CDR3 length: 14 amino acids. CDR3 in amino acids: CSVGSRMISYGYTF.

This sequence joins TRBV4-1 and TRBJ2-6; TCRdb calls TRBD1, which cannot be checked without DNA. The germline CDR1 and CDR2 sequences are MGHRA and YSYEKL. The CDR3 sequence is 18 residues long. This CDR3 reads CASSQDRGGYSGANVLTF.

The rearrangement joins TRBV20-1 to TRBJ2-5. Germline V CDR1 and CDR2: DFQATT, SNEGSKA (reference sequence). CDR3 length: 12 residues. The CDR3 sequence is CSATRLGETQYF.

This chain connects TRBV20-1 to TRBJ2-2; TCRdb selects TRBD2, and the lack of DNA leaves this call unchecked. There are 15 residues in the CDR3. CDR1 and CDR2 (germline): DFQATT, SNEGSKA (reference sequence). This CDR3 reads CSAPASRENTGELFF.

The gene calls are TRBV5-1 and TRBJ2-1; TCRdb names TRBD2, which stays unverified in the absence of DNA. The CDR3 runs 15 residues. The germline V gene has CDR1 SGHRS and CDR2 YFSETQ. CDR3: CASSSGTARVNEQFF.

This chain joins TRBV28 and TRBJ2-3; the D call from TCRdb, TRBD1, cannot be confirmed without DNA. The CDR3 has 19 residues. Germline CDR1 MDHEN, CDR2 SYDVKM. CDR3 sequence: CASSFPGDWPLRTPDTQYF.

V gene TRBV4-2 combines with J gene TRBJ2-1; TCRdb's D call of TRBD2 is untestable without DNA. This CDR3 has 13 amino acids. From germline, CDR1 is LGHNA and CDR2 YNFKEQ. This chain's CDR3 is CASSQVAGGGQFF.

The rearrangement joins TRBV10-3 to TRBJ2-5; lacking DNA, the TRBD1 call made by TCRdb goes unchecked. The germline CDR1 and CDR2 sequences are ENHRY and SYGVKD. The CDR3 runs to 14 residues. CDR3 loop: CAISEWDLQETQYF.

The genes are TRBV12-3 or TRBV12-4 and TRBJ2-1; TCRdb's D call, TRBD1, is unchecked because there is no DNA. CDR3 length equals 14 residues. The CDR3 protein is CASRQTSPGNEQFF.

This chain uses TRBV7-2 with TRBJ1-6; absent DNA, TCRdb's TRBD1 call cannot be checked. Germline loops: CDR1 SGHTA, CDR2 FQGNSA. The CDR3 loop spans 15 amino acids. The CDR3 protein is CASSARGQRNSPLHF.